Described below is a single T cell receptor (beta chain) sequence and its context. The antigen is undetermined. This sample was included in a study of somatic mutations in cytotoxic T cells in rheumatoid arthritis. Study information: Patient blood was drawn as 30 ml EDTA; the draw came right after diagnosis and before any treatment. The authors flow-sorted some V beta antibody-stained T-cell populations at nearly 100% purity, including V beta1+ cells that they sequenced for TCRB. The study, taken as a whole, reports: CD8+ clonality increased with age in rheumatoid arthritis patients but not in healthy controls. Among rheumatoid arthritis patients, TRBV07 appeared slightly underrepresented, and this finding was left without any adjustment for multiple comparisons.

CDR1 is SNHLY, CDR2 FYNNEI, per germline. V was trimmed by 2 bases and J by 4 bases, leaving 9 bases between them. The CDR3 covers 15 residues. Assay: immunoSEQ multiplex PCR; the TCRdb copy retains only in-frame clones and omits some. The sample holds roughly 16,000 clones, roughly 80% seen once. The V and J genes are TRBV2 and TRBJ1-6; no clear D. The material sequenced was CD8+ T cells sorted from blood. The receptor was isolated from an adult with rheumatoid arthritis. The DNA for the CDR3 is TGTGCCAGCAGTGAAATGATAAATTATAATTCACCCCTCCACTTT. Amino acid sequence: CASSEMINYNSPLHF.